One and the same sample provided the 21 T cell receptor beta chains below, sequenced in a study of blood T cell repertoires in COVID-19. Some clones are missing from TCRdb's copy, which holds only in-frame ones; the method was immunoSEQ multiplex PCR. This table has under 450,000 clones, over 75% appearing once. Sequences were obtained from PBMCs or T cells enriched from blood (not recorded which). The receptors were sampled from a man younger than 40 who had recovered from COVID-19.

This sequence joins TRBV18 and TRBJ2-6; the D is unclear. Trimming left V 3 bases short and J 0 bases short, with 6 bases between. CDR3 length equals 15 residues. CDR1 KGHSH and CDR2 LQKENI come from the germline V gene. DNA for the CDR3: TGTGCCAGCTCACCGGCCAGCTCTGGGGCCAACGTCCTGACTTTC. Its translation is CASSPASSGANVLTF.

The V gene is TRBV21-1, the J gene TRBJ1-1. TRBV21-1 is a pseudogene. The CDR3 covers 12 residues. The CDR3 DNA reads TGTGCCAGCAGCAGGGAGGACACTGAAGCTTTCTTT. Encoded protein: CASSREDTEAFF.

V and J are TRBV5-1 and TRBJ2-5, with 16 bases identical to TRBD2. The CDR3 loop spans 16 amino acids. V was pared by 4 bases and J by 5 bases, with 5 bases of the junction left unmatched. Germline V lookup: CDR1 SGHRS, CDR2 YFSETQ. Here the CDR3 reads CASSKGLAGGRETQYF. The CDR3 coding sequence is TGCGCCAGCAGCAAGGGACTAGCGGGGGGGCGCGAGACCCAGTACTTC.

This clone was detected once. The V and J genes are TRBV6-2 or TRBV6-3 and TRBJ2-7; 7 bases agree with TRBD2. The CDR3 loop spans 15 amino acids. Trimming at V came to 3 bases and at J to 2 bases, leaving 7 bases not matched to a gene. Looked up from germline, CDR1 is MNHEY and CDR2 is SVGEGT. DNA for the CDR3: TGTGCCAGCAGTTATTCGCGACTAGCCACCTACGAGCAGTACTTC. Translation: CASSYSRLATYEQYF.

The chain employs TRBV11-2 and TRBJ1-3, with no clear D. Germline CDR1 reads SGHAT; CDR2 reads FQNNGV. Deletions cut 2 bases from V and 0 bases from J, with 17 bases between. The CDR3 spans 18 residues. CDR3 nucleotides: TGTGCCAGCAGCTTAACTGGCGGCCCGTTCCTCTCTGGAAACACCATATATTTT. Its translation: CASSLTGGPFLSGNTIYF.

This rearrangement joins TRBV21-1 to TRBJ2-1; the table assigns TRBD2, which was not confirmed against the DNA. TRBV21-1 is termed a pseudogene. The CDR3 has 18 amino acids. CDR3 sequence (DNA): TGTGCCAGCAGCGAGACTAGCGGGGGGCGGCCTTACTACAATGAGCAGTTCTTC. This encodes CASSETSGGRPYYNEQFF.

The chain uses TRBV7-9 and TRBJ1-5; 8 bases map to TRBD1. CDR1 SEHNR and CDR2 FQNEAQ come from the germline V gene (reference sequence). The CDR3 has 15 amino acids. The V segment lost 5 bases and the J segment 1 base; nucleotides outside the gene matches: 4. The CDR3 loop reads CASSLGQASNQPQHF. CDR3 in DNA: TGTGCCAGCAGCCTGGGACAGGCAAGCAATCAGCCCCAGCATTTT.

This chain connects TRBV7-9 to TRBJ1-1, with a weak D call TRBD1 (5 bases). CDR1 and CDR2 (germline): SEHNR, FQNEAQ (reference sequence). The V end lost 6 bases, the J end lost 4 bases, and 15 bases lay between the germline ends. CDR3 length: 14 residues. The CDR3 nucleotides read TGTGCCAGCAGTCCAGCCGGGGGACTCACTGAAGCTTTCTTT. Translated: CASSPAGGLTEAFF.

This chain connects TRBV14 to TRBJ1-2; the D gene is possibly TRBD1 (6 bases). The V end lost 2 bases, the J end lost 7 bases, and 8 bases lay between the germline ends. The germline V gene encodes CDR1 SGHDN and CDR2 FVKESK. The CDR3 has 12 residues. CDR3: CASSQNRVGYTF. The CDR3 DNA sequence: TGTGCCAGCAGCCAAAACAGGGTTGGCTACACCTTC.

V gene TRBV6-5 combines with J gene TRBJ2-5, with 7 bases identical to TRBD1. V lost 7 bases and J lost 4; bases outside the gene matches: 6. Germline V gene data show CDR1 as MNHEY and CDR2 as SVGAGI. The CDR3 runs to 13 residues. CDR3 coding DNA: TGTGCCAGCAATAAACAGGGGAGAGAGACCCAGTACTTC. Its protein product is CASNKQGRETQYF.

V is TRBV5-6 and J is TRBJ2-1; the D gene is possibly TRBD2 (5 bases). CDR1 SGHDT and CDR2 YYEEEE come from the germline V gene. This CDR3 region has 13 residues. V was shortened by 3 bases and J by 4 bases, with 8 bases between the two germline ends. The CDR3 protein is CASSWTGYNEQFF. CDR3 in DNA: TGTGCCAGCAGCTGGACTGGATACAATGAGCAGTTCTTC.

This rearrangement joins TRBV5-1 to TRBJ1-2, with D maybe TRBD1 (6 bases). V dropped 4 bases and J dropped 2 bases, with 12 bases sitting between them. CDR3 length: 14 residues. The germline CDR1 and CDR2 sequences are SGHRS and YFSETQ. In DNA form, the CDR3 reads TGCGCCAGCAGCGACCGGGACAACAACTATGGCTACACCTTC. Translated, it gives CASSDRDNNYGYTF.

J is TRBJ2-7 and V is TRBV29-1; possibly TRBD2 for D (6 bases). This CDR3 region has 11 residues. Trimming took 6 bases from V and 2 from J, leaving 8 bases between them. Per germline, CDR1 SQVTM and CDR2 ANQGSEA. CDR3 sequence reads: CSVAGTYEQYF. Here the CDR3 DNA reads TGCAGCGTCGCGGGGACCTACGAGCAGTACTTC.

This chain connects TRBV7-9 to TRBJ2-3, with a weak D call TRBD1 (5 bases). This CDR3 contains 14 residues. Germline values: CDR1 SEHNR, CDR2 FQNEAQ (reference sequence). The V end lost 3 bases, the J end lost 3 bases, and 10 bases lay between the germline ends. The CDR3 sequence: CASSFSQGTDTQYF. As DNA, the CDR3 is TGTGCCAGCAGCTTCTCGCAGGGTACAGATACGCAGTATTTT.

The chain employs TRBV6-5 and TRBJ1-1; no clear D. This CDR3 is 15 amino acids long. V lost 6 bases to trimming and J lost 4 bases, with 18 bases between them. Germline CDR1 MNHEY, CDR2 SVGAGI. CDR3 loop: CASRGLEGASTEAFF. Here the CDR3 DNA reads TGTGCCAGCAGAGGGTTAGAGGGTGCAAGCACTGAAGCTTTCTTT.

CDR3 in DNA: TGTGCCAGCAGTTTCGAGGGATTGCGGACTGAAGCTTTCTTT. Translated, it gives CASSFEGLRTEAFF. The chain combines TRBV27 with TRBJ1-1; D is undetermined. V was pared by 3 bases and J by 5 bases, with 13 bases between. The CDR3 has 14 amino acids. CDR1 is MNHEY and CDR2 is SMNVEV in the germline V gene (reference sequence).

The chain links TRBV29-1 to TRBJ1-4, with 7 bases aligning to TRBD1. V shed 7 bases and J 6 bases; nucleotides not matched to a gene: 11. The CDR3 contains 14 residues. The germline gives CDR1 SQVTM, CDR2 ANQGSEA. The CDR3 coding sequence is TGCAGCGGAAAAAGGACAGGAGGAGATGAAAAACTGTTTTTT. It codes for CSGKRTGGDEKLFF.

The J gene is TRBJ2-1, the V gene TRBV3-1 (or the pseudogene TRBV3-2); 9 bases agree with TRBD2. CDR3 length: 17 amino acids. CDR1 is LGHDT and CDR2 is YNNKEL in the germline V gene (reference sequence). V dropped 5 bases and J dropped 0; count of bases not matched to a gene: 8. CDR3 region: CASSSRGSGGSYNEQFF. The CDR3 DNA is TGTGCCAGCAGCTCCCGGGGTAGCGGGGGCTCCTACAATGAGCAGTTCTTC.

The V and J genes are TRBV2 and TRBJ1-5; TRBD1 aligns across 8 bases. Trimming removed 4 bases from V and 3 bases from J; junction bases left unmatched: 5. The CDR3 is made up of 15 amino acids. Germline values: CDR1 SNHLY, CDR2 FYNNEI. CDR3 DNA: TGTGCCAGCAGTGCGACGGGACAGGTCAATCAGCCCCAGCATTTT. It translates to CASSATGQVNQPQHF.

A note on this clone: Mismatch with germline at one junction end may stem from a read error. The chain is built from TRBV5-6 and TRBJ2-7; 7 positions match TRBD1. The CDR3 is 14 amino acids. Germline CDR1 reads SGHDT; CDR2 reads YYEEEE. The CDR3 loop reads CASSLEDRLYEQYF. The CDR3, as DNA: TGTGCCAGCAGTTTGGAGGACAGGCTCTACGAGCAGTACTTC.

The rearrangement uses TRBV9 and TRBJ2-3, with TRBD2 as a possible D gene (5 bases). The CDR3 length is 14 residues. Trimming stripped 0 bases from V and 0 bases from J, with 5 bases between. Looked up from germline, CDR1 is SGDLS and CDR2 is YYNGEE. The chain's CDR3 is CASSVAGSTDTQYF. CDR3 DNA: TGTGCCAGCAGCGTAGCGGGGAGCACAGATACGCAGTATTTT.